This entry describes one T cell receptor beta chain. Antigen: not known. This record comes from a study of shared clonotypes between healthy human individuals. This CDR3 is 15 amino acids long. Germline loops: CDR1 MDHEN, CDR2 SYDVKM. Unmatched junction bases numbered 8, after V lost 4 bases and J lost 4 bases. Study-level points and caveats: The generation probabilities recorded for non-shared clonotypes fell below those of clonotypes shared by all four donors.

Generated by immunoSEQ multiplex PCR, the TCRdb table keeps only in-frame clones and is missing some. The table shows around 700,000 clones, with roughly 73% occurring only once. Sample: memory CD4+ T cells sorted from blood. Subset described: CD45RA-negative fraction. The source of this sequence is a woman under 40 in good health. The rearrangement joins TRBV28 to TRBJ1-2; 8 bases match TRBD1. CDR3 nucleotides: TGTGCCAGCAGTTCCCCGGGACAGGCGATCTATGGCTACACCTTC. It codes for CASSSPGQAIYGYTF.